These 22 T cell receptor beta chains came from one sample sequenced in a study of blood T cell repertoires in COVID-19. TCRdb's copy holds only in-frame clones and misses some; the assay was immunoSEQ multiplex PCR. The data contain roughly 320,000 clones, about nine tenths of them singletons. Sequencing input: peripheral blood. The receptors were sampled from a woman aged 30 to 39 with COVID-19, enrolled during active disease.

The DNA of the CDR3 is TGTGCCAGCAGTGGACACGGGCCGGGGAACACCGGGGAGCTGTTTTTT. It specifies CASSGHGPGNTGELFF. The chain carries TRBV11-3 and TRBJ2-2; TRBD1 is a possible D gene (5 bases). Germline V lookup: CDR1 SGHNT, CDR2 YENEEA. Trimming left V 6 bases short and J 1 base short, with 15 bases between. The CDR3 length is 16 residues.

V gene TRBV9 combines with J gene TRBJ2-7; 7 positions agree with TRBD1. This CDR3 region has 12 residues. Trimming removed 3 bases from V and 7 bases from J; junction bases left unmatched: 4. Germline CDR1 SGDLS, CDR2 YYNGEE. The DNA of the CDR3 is TGTGCCAGCAGCGGACAGGGTAGGGAGCAGTACTTC. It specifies CASSGQGREQYF.

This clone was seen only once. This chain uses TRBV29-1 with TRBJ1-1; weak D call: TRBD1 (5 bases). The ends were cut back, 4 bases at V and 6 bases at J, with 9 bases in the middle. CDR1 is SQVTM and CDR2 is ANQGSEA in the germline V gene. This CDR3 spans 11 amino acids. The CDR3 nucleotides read TGCAGCGTTGCCGGGGGACCTGAAGCTTTCTTT. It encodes CSVAGGPEAFF.

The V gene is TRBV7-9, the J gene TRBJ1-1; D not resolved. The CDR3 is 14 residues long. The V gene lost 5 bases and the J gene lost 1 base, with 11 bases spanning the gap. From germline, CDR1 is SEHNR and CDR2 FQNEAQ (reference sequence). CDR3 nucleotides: TGTGCCAGCAGCCCGAAGCAGGCGAACACTGAAGCTTTCTTT. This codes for CASSPKQANTEAFF.

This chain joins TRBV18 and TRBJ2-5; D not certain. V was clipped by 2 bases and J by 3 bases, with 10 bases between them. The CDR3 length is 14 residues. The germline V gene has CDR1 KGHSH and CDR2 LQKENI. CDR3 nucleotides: TGTGCCAGCTCACCAGGATACAGTGAAGAGACCCAGTACTTC. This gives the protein CASSPGYSEETQYF.

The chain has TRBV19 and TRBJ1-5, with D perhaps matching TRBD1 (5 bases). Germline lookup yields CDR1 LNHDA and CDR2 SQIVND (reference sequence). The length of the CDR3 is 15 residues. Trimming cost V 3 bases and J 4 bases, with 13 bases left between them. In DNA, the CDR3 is TGTGCCAGTAGTATGGGGGGTGGGCTAAATCAGCCCCAGCATTTT. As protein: CASSMGGGLNQPQHF.

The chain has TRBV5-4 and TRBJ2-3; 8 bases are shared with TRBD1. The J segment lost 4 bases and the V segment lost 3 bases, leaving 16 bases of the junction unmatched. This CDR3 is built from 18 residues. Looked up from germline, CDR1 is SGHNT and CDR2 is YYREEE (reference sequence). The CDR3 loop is CASSSGTGGGPSPDTQYF. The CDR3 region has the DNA TGTGCCAGCAGCTCCGGGACAGGAGGGGGCCCCAGCCCAGATACGCAGTATTTT.

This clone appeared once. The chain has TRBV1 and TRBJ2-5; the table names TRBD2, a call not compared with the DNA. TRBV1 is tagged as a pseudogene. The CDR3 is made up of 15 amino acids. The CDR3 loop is CTSSQDMASGETQYF. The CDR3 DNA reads TGCACCAGCAGCCAAGATATGGCTAGCGGGGAGACCCAGTACTTC.

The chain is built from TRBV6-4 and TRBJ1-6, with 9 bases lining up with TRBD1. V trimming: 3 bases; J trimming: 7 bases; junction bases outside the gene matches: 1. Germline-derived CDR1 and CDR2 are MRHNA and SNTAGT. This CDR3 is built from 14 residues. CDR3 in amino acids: CASSEGQGNSPLHF. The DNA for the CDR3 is TGTGCCAGCAGTGAAGGACAGGGGAATTCACCCCTCCACTTT.

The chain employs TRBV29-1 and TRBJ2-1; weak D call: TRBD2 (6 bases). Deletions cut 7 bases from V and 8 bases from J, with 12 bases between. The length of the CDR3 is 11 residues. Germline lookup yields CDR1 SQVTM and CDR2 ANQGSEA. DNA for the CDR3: TGCAGCGGGCGAACGGGGGATGAGCAGTTCTTC. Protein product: CSGRTGDEQFF.

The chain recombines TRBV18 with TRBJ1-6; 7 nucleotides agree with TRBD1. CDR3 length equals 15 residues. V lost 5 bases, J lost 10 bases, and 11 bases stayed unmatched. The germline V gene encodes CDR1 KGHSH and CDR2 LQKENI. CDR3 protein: CASSTSTGVWSPLHF. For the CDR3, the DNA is TGTGCCAGCTCAACGTCAACAGGGGTTTGGTCACCCCTCCACTTT.

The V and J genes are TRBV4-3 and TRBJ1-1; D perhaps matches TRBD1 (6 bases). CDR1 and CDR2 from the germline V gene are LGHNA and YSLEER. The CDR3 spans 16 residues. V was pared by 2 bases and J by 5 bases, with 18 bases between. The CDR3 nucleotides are TGCGCCAGCAGCCAAAGAGGGGGGGGCGCGCGGACTGAAGCTTTCTTT. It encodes CASSQRGGGARTEAFF.

The CDR3 DNA follows: TGTGCCAGCAGCTTAAGGGACAGGATTGGTCAGCCCCAGCATTTT. Its protein is CASSLRDRIGQPQHF. V is TRBV11-2 and J is TRBJ1-5, with TRBD1 identical over 8 bases. The CDR3 spans 15 residues. From germline, CDR1 is SGHAT and CDR2 FQNNGV. After removal of 2 bases from V and 6 bases from J, the junction contained 6 bases not matched to a gene.

CDR3 residues: CASSQEQGSYQPQHF. Here the CDR3 DNA reads TGCGCCAGCAGCCAAGAGCAGGGGTCCTATCAGCCCCAGCATTTT. V usage is TRBV4-3 and J usage is TRBJ1-5; D may be TRBD1 (6 bases). The CDR3 runs to 15 residues. The germline V and J ends were trimmed by 0 bases and 5 bases, with 11 bases remaining between them. The germline CDR1 and CDR2 sequences are LGHNA and YSLEER.

CDR3 DNA sequence: TGTGCCAGCAGCTCGACACCAAACCCCTACGAGCAGTACTTC. This codes for CASSSTPNPYEQYF. The chain couples TRBV7-9 to TRBJ2-7, with D unresolved. The length of the CDR3 is 14 residues. V was clipped by 4 bases and J by 2 bases, with 12 bases between them. Germline CDR1 is SEHNR and CDR2 is FQNEAQ (reference sequence).

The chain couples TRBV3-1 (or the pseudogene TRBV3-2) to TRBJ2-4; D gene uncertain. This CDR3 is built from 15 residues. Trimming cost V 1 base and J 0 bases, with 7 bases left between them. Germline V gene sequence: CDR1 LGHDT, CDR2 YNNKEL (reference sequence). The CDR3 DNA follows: TGTGCCAGCAGCCAAGGGTGGCAAGCCAAAAACATTCAGTACTTC. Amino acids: CASSQGWQAKNIQYF.

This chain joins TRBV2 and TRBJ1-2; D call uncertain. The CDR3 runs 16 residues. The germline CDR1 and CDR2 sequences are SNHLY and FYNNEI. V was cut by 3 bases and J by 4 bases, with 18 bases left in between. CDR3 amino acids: CASSDGEPSPFYGYTF. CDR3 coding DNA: TGTGCCAGCAGTGATGGAGAGCCCTCCCCATTCTATGGCTACACCTTC.

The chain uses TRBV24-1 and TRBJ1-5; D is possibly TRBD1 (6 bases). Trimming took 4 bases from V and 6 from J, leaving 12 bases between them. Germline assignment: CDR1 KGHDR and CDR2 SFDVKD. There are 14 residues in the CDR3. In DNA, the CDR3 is TGTGCCACCAGTGACCCGGACAGTTTTCAGCCCCAGCATTTT. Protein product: CATSDPDSFQPQHF.

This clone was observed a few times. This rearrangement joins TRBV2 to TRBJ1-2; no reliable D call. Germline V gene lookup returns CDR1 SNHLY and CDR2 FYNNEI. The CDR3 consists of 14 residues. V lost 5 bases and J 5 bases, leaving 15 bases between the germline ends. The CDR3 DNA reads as TGTGCCAGCAGTTATGCACCCGGCGGGTATGGCTACACCTTC. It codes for CASSYAPGGYGYTF.

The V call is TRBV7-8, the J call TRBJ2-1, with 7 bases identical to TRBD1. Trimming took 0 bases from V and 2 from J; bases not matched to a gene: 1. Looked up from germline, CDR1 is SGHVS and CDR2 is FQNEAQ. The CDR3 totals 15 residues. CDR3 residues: CASSLAGTAYNEQFF. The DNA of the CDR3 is TGTGCCAGCAGCTTAGCCGGGACAGCCTACAATGAGCAGTTCTTC.

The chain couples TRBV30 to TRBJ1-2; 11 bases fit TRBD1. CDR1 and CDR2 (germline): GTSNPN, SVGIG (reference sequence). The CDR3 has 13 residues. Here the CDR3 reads CGRRTGGGGGYTF. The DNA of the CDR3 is TGTGGAAGGAGGACAGGGGGCGGAGGTGGCTACACCTTC.

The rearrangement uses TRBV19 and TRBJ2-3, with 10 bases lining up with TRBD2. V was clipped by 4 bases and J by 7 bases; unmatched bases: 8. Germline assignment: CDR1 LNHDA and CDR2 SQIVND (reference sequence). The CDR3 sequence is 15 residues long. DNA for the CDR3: TGTGCCAGTAGTAGCGGGGCTAGCGGGGGTTATACGCAGTATTTT. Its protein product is CASSSGASGGYTQYF.